Sequencing of this T cell receptor beta chain was carried out in a study of somatic mutations in cytotoxic T cells in rheumatoid arthritis. The CDR3 length is 12 residues. V lost 1 base, J lost 8 bases, and 8 bases lay in between. The germline gives CDR1 MNHNS, CDR2 SASEGT. Using positive magnetic bead selection on an AutoMACS, CD4+ and CD8+ cells were isolated, after which their purity was checked by flow cytometry. Remarks on this clone: Its target is unknown.

Regarding the study as a whole: The top CD8+ clone topped 20% of CD8+ cells in about an eighth of the roughly 65 patients.

Assay used: immunoSEQ multiplex PCR; TCRdb lists only in-frame clones, some missing. The table lists more than 10,000 clones, 89% of them singletons. This receptor was taken from a woman aged 18-29 years with rheumatoid arthritis. Source material: CD4+ T cells sorted from blood. The chain employs TRBV6-1 and TRBJ1-2; D is unresolved. This chain's CDR3 is CASSEVRRGYTF. CDR3 nucleotides: TGTGCCAGCAGTGAAGTCCGGAGAGGCTACACCTTC.